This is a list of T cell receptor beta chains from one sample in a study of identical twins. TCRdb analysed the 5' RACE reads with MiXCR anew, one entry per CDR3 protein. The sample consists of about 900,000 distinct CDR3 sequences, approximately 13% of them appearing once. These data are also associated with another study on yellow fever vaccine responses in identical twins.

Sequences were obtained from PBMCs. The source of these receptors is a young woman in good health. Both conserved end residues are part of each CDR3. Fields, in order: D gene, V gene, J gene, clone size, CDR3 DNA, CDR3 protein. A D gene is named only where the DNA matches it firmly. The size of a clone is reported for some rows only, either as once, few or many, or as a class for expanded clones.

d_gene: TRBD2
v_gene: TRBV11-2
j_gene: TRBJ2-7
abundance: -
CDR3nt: TGTGCCAGCAGTTTGGGTGGACTAGCGGGAGGGTTATACGAGCAGTACTTC
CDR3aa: CASSLGGLAGGLYEQYF

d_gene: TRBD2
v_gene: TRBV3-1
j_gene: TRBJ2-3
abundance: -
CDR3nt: TGTGCCAGCAGCCAAGACTGGCTAGCGGGGGGGCTGACGCAGTATTTT
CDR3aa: CASSQDWLAGGLTQYF

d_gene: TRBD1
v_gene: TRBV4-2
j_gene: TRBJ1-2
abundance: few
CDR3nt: TGTGCCAGCAGCCCGATGGACAGGGATAGCTATGGCTACACCTTC
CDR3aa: CASSPMDRDSYGYTF

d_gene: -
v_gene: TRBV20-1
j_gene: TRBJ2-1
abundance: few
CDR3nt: TGCAGTGCTAGCTCTGCGGATGGCTACAATGAGCAGTTCTTC
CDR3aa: CSASSADGYNEQFF

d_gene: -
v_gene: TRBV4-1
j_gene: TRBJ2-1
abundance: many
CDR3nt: TGCGCCAGCAGCCAAGAAGGGGGGGCGGGCAATGAGCAGTTCTTC
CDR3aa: CASSQEGGAGNEQFF

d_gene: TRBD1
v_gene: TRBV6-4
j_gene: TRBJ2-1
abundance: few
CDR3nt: TGTGCCAGCAGTGAGGACAGGGGGCCGTACAATGAGCAGTTCTTC
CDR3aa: CASSEDRGPYNEQFF

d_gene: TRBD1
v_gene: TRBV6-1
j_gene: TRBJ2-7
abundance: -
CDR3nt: TGTGCCAGCCGTGCCCCAGGGGGAAGAAACGAGCAGTACTTC
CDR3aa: CASRAPGGRNEQYF

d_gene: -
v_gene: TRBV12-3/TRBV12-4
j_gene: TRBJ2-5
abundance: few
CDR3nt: TGTGCCAGCAGTTGGGCGGGGACCCAGTACTTC
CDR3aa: CASSWAGTQYF

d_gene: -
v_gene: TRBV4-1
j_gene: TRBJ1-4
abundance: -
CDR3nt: TGCGCCAGCAGCCAAGAAGCTGGGGTGCCGCGAGAAAAACTGTTTTTT
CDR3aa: CASSQEAGVPREKLFF

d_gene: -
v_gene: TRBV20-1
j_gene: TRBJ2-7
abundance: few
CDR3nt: TGCAGTGCTAGAGTACAGGGTGGCTACGAGCAGTACTTC
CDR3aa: CSARVQGGYEQYF

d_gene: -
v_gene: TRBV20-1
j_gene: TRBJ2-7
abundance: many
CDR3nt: TGCAGTGCTACGTCAAGCTACGGGCAGTACTTC
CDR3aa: CSATSSYGQYF

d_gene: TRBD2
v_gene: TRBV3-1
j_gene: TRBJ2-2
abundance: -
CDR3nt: TGTGCCTTCTGTCCCTCGGGTAGCGGGATAACGAACACCGGGGAGCTGTTTTTT
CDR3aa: CAFCPSGSGITNTGELFF

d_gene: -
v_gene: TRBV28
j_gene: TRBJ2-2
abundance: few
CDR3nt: TGTGCGACGGGGGTAAACACCGGGGAGCTGTTTTTT
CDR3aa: CATGVNTGELFF

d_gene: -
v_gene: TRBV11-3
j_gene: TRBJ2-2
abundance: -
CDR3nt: TGTGCCAGCAGCCAATCGGGGGGCGCGGCCGGGGAGCTGTTTTTT
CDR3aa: CASSQSGGAAGELFF

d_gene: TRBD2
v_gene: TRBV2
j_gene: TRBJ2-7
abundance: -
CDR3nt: TGTGCCAGCCGGGGGGGAGACGAGCAGTACTTC
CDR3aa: CASRGGDEQYF

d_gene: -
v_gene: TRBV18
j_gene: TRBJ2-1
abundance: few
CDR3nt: TGTGCCAGCTCACCGAACAGCAATGAGCAGTTCTTC
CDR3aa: CASSPNSNEQFF

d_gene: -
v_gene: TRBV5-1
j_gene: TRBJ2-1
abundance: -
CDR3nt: TGCGCCAGCAGTATTTTAAGTGGGTTTGCGGACAATGAGCAGTTCTTC
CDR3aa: CASSILSGFADNEQFF

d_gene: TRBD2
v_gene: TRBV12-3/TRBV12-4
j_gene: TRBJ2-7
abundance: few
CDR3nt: TGTGCCAGCTCCGGGGGGTACACCTACGAGCAGTACTTC
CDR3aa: CASSGGYTYEQYF

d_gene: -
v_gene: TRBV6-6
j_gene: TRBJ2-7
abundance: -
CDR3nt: TGTGCCAGCAGTTACTCGAACGAGCAGTACTTC
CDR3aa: CASSYSNEQYF

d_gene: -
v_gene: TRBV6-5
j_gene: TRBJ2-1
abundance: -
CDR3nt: -
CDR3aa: CASSSSGLAGGEQFF

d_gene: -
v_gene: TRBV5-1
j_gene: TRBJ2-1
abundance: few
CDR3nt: TGCGCCAGCAGCTTGGGCGGGACCATCGACAATGAGCAGTTCTTC
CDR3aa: CASSLGGTIDNEQFF